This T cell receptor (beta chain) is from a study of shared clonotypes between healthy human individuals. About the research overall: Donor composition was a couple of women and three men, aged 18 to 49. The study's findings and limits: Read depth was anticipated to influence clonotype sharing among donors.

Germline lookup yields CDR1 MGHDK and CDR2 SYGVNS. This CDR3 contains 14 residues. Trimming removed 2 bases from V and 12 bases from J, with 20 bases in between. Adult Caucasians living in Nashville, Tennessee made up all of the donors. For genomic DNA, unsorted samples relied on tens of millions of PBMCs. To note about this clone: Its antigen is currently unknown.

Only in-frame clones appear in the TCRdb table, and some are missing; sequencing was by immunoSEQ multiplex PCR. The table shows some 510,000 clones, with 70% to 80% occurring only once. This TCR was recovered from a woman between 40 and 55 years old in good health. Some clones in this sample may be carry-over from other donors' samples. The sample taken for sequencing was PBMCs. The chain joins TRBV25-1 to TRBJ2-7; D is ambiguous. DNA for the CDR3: TGTGCCAGCAGTGAAACCCTAGGTGGGTCCGGGCCGTACTTC. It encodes CASSETLGGSGPYF.